The following is a T cell receptor beta chain sequence with its context. Time point in this sample: newly diagnosed GD, antithyroid drugs for less than 3 months. After RNA was extracted from PBMCs, the TCR library was made from it. This record comes from a study of regulatory T cells in long-lasting Graves disease. Trimming cost V 0 bases and J 4 bases, with 11 bases left between them. The length of the CDR3 is 15 residues. The germline gives CDR1 SGHKS, CDR2 YYEKEE (reference sequence). Building the TCR beta libraries relied on iRepertoire HTBI primers, and CDR3 regions underwent Arm-PCR. MiXCR was run by TCRdb on the multiplex PCR reads, yielding one entry per CDR3 protein. The sample shows about 450,000 distinct CDR3 sequences, about 15% of them seen only once. This same sample was also taken into another study, of T cells in Graves' hyperthyroidism and ophthalmopathy.

The V gene is TRBV5-5, the J gene TRBJ1-5; D is uncertain. This clonotype was sampled from a woman between 45 and 65 years old with Graves disease. Source: peripheral blood mononuclear cells (PBMCs), taken at new diagnosis, from a patient treated with antithyroid drugs. The CDR3 sequence: CASSLGGVPNQPQHF. As DNA, the CDR3 is TGTGCCAGCAGCTTGGGTGGGGTCCCGAATCAGCCCCAGCATTTT. Looking up the rest from reference TRBV5-5 and TRBJ1-5 gives the full variable domain: DAGVTQSPTHLIKTRGQQVTLRCSPISGHKSVSWYQQVLGQGPQFIFQYYEKEERGRGNFPDRFSARQFPNYSSELNVNALLLGDSALYLCASSLGGVPNQPQHFGDGTRLSIL.